This record covers a single T cell receptor beta chain. This clonotype was observed a few times. Its antigen is currently not known. The input lacks base qualities; no much larger clone sits a single base away. Including the terminal cysteine and phenylalanine, the CDR3 comprises 14 residues. Solely the CDR3 DNA is kept, with 42 bases framed from the first base. The V and J ends are trimmed by 0 bases and 6 bases, leaving 14 bases between them. CDR1 and CDR2 (DFQATT, SNEGSKA) derive from the germline V gene (reference sequence). This entry is derived from a study of CD8 T cells in ankylosing spondylitis (dated by TCRdb to about 2017). As for the study more broadly: T cell receptor beta repertoires were profiled in healthy donors and ankylosing spondylitis patients so that disease-linked TCR variants could be found. In total, the full study cohort was made up of approximately 99 healthy donors and 25 to 30 ankylosing spondylitis patients. Peripheral blood samples were taken, and synovial fluid was additionally collected from ankylosing spondylitis patients.

Data came from an Illumina HiSeq 2500. TCR beta libraries were prepared by quantitative 5'-RACE with molecular barcodes. The authors' pipeline ran thus. A new computational method based on a probabilistic model of VDJ rearrangement was used to identify disease-linked TCR variants. The public reads were run again by TCRdb, first through fastp at Q25 and then through MiXCR, and only productive beta chains were kept. Identical CDR3 proteins give one entry, which carries the most common genes and DNA. TCRdb's processing, not the authors' own work, is the source of the V and J calls. The sample table holds about 130,000 distinct CDR3 sequences, of which roughly 9% were seen once. In total, the top ten clones hold 2.5% to 3.5% of the sample. Points the paper makes about the study in general: Blood from ankylosing spondylitis patients appeared to be characterized by a TCR beta motif composed of about eight highly homologous amino acid variants. The disease-linked clones showed a CD8+ phenotype and occurred at relatively low frequencies in peripheral blood. Significant enrichment of the disease-linked clones was reported in matched synovial fluid samples from ankylosing spondylitis patients. Some TCR beta motif variants had previously been reported in synovial fluid and blood of reactive arthritis patients, which suggested common disease-initiation mechanisms.

Sequenced sample: blood, either unsorted or a sorted T cell fraction (not recorded which). This chain is built from TRBV20-1 and TRBJ1-2; a tentative D match to TRBD1 spans 6 bases. This TCR came from a male donor with ankylosing spondylitis or in good health (not recorded which). The DNA sequence reads TGCAGTGCTAGAGAGGAGGGCAGGGGCCATGGCTACACCTTC. Translated, it reads CSAREEGRGHGYTF.